Listed below are T cell receptor beta chains from one sample, sequenced in a study of blood T cell repertoires in COVID-19. The assay was immunoSEQ multiplex PCR, and TCRdb's table has in-frame clones only and misses some. The sample carries some 150,000 clones, roughly 85% recorded once. Sequencing was carried out using peripheral blood. The receptors come from a woman between 55 and 75 years old with COVID-19, enrolled during active disease. Both conserved end residues are part of each CDR3. A D gene is named only where the DNA matches it firmly. Size is stated for part of the rows, as once, few or many counts, or as a class when the clone is expanded.

NA	TRBV27	NA	TRBJ2-7	TGTGCCAGCAGCACAATGGGAGGGGGCTACGAGCAGTACTTC	CASSTMGGGYEQYF
NA	TRBV7-3	TRBD2	TRBJ2-5	TGTGCCAGCAGCTCCTCGGGAGGGCCGGAGACCCAGTACTTC	CASSSSGGPETQYF
NA	TRBV19	NA	TRBJ1-5	TGTGCCAGTAGTATTGGGCAGTATAGCAATCAGCCCCAGCATTTT	CASSIGQYSNQPQHF
few	TRBV7-9	NA	TRBJ1-6	TGTGCCACCCGCGGGGGGGCAGGAAGCTCCTATAATTCACCCCTCCACTTT	CATRGGAGSSYNSPLHF
NA	TRBV29-1	NA	TRBJ1-6	TGCAGCGCCCGTATGTCCTATAATTCACCCCTCCACTTT	CSARMSYNSPLHF
few	TRBV20-1	TRBD2	TRBJ2-1	TGCAGTGCTAGTGAGCGGGGGCCCCAAGGGCAGTTCTTC	CSASERGPQGQFF
NA	TRBV5-1	TRBD1	TRBJ2-3	TGCGCCAGCAGCGGAACCGGGACAGGGCCTAGCACAGATACGCAGTATTTT	CASSGTGTGPSTDTQYF
NA	TRBV6-5	TRBD1	TRBJ2-7	TGTGCCAGCAGTCCACGACAGGGTGCATCCTACGAGCAGTACTTC	CASSPRQGASYEQYF
few	TRBV7-3	NA	TRBJ1-1	TGTGCCAGCAGCCCAACCGGGGGTACTGAAGCTTTCTTT	CASSPTGGTEAFF
NA	TRBV19	NA	TRBJ1-1	TGTGCCAGTAGTATAACGGTGAACACTGAAGCTTTCTTT	CASSITVNTEAFF
NA	TRBV5-6	NA	TRBJ2-1	TGTGCCAGCACCCCCTCAGGGTTACGTATTAGTGAGCAGTTCTTC	CASTPSGLRISEQFF
NA	TRBV6-5	NA	TRBJ1-2	TGTGCCAGCACCCAGGCGGACAGCTATGGCTACACCTTC	CASTQADSYGYTF
NA	TRBV4-1	NA	TRBJ1-2	TGCGCCAGCAGCCAAGTCGTCAGGCCGACATTAAACTATGGCTACACCTTC	CASSQVVRPTLNYGYTF
NA	TRBV19	NA	TRBJ2-5	TGTGCCAGTAGTATTGGCGTGGGCCCGGAGACCCAGTACTTC	CASSIGVGPETQYF
NA	TRBV7-2	NA	TRBJ2-6	TGTGCCTACGATACATCTGGGGCCAACGTCCTGACTTTC	CAYDTSGANVLTF
NA	TRBV6-2/TRBV6-3	TRBD2	TRBJ2-1	TGTGCCAGCAGTTACATACTAGCGGGGGACGCTACCTACAATGAGCAGTTCTTC	CASSYILAGDATYNEQFF
NA	TRBV18	TRBD1	TRBJ2-2	TGTGCCAGCTCACCCGGAGGACAGGGTCTTTCCCCGAACACCGGGGAGCTGTTTTTT	CASSPGGQGLSPNTGELFF
NA	TRBV11-2	TRBD1	TRBJ2-7	TGTGCCAGCAGCTTAGTTGCCTTCAGGGGGGAGCAGTACTTC	CASSLVAFRGEQYF
few	TRBV11-2	TRBD1	TRBJ1-4	TGTGCCAGCAGCTCGGGACAGGCCAGGGAAAAACTGTTTTTT	CASSSGQAREKLFF
NA	TRBV5-6	TRBD1	TRBJ1-2	TGTGCCAGCAGCTTGGAAACAGGGGGCAGTGGCTACACCTTC	CASSLETGGSGYTF
NA	TRBV4-1	NA	TRBJ1-1	TGCGCCAGCAGCCAGATGGGCAGGGCGAACACTGAAGCTTTCTTT	CASSQMGRANTEAFF
NA	TRBV20-1	NA	TRBJ1-2	TGCAGTGCCCTCTTCTATGGCTACACCTTC	CSALFYGYTF
NA	TRBV30	NA	TRBJ1-2	TGTGCCTGGAGTGTCCTGACTCCCCCGGGCTATGGCTACACCTTC	CAWSVLTPPGYGYTF
NA	TRBV14	NA	TRBJ1-1	TGTGCCAGCGGACAGTCGATGAACACTGAAGCTTTCTTT	CASGQSMNTEAFF
NA	TRBV19	NA	TRBJ2-3	TGTGCCAGTAGTATAGGGTCGGTCGGGCGGGGCCGCACAGATACGCAGTATTTT	CASSIGSVGRGRTDTQYF
NA	TRBV9	NA	TRBJ1-1	TGTGCCAGCAGCGGAGCCAACACTGAAGCTTTCTTT	CASSGANTEAFF
once	TRBV7-9	NA	TRBJ2-7	TGTGCCAGCAGCTTATATCGACAGATTTCCCCCTACGAGCAGTACTTC	CASSLYRQISPYEQYF
NA	TRBV19	TRBD1	TRBJ1-2	TGTGCCAGCCGGGGAACAGGGGGTGCCTATGGCTACACCTTC	CASRGTGGAYGYTF
NA	TRBV7-9	NA	TRBJ1-3	TGTGCCAGCAGCCAACAGGGCTCTGGAAACACCATATATTTT	CASSQQGSGNTIYF
NA	TRBV9	NA	TRBJ1-6	TGTGCCAGCAGCGGCGGGGCCGGGTCCGCTAATTCACCCCTCCACTTT	CASSGGAGSANSPLHF
NA	TRBV6-5	TRBD2	TRBJ2-2	TGTGCCAGCAGTTTAAGGCGGGGGGCCGACACCGGGGAGCTGTTTTTT	CASSLRRGADTGELFF
NA	TRBV11-3	TRBD1	TRBJ2-3	TGTGCCAGCAGCTCGGGACAGGGAGTCTACACAGATACGCAGTATTTT	CASSSGQGVYTDTQYF
NA	TRBV27	TRBD1	TRBJ2-7	TGTGCCAGCTCCCGGGACAGGGCTTTTGGAGAGCAGTACTTC	CASSRDRAFGEQYF
NA	TRBV4-1	NA	TRBJ2-3	TGCGCCAGCAGCCAAGCCCCCCGGGGGGCGGGGGTCACAGATACGCAGTATTTT	CASSQAPRGAGVTDTQYF
NA	TRBV19	NA	TRBJ1-5	TGTGCCAGTAGTATAGGTACAGGCGATAGCAATCAGCCCCAGCATTTT	CASSIGTGDSNQPQHF
NA	TRBV18	TRBD1	TRBJ1-2	TGTGCCAGCTCACCCCAGGGACAGGTTTCCTCTAACTATGGCTACACCTTC	CASSPQGQVSSNYGYTF
NA	TRBV5-5	TRBD1	TRBJ2-7	TGTGCCAGCAGCTTGGAGACAGGGGGCGTTTACGAGCAGTACTTC	CASSLETGGVYEQYF
NA	TRBV28	TRBD2	TRBJ2-5	TGTGCCAGCAGTTTCTTTGCGACTAGCGGGGAACAAGAGACCCAGTACTTC	CASSFFATSGEQETQYF
NA	TRBV14	TRBD1	TRBJ2-3	TGTGCCAGCAGCCCATGGACAGGTGGGGTGGCCAGCACAGATACGCAGTATTTT	CASSPWTGGVASTDTQYF
once	TRBV10-3	TRBD2	TRBJ2-3	TGTGCCATCAGTGCGGCTAGCGGGGGGGGAGATACGCAGTATTTT	CAISAASGGGDTQYF
NA	TRBV7-2	NA	TRBJ2-1	TGTGCCAGCAGCCCCGGACCGGGGAGCAGCGAGCAGTTCTTC	CASSPGPGSSEQFF
few	TRBV7-2	NA	TRBJ1-3	TGTGCCAGCAGCGTAGACTCCTTTGTGGGAGGCGACTCTGGAAACACCATATATTTT	CASSVDSFVGGDSGNTIYF
NA	TRBV5-1	TRBD2	TRBJ2-1	TGCGCCAGCAAGGAGAGGCCTAGCGGGGTCGGAGGGTACAATGAGCAGTTCTTC	CASKERPSGVGGYNEQFF
NA	TRBV24-1	TRBD1	TRBJ2-1	TGTGCCACCAGTGACCAGGGGGCTCTATGGAATGAGCAGTTCTTC	CATSDQGALWNEQFF
NA	TRBV10-3	NA	TRBJ1-3	TGTGCCATCAGTCTCGGGACGGGGGCTGGAAACACCATATATTTT	CAISLGTGAGNTIYF
few	TRBV2	TRBD2	TRBJ2-1	TGTGCCAGCAGTGAAACTAGCGGGGTGCCCGATGAGCAGTTCTTC	CASSETSGVPDEQFF
NA	TRBV5-1	NA	TRBJ1-1	TGCGCCAGCAGGATAGGGGGAGAGAACACTGAAGCTTTCTTT	CASRIGGENTEAFF
NA	TRBV18	TRBD1	TRBJ2-2	TGTGCCAGCTCACCCGACCGGGACAGTACCGGGGAGCTGTTTTTT	CASSPDRDSTGELFF
once	TRBV5-1	NA	TRBJ2-1	TGCGCCAGCAGCTTGGCCGGGAGTAGCTCCTACAATGAGCAGTTCTTC	CASSLAGSSSYNEQFF
NA	TRBV29-1	NA	TRBJ1-2	TGCAGCGTTGCGGGATCCTATGGCTACACCTTC	CSVAGSYGYTF
NA	TRBV30	TRBD2	TRBJ2-1	TGTGCCTGGACCCGGGGGGGCCCCGGTGAGCAGTTCTTC	CAWTRGGPGEQFF
NA	TRBV3-1/TRBV3-2	NA	TRBJ2-5	TGTGCCAGCAGCGTTCAGAACCAAGAGACCCAGTACTTC	CASSVQNQETQYF
medium-sized	TRBV7-9	NA	TRBJ2-7	TGTGCCAGCAGCCCTGACAGGTATAACTACGAGCAGTACTTC	CASSPDRYNYEQYF
NA	TRBV4-1	TRBD2	TRBJ2-5	TGCGCCAGCAGCCAAGGAGAGTACGGGGGAGGGGAGACCCAGTACTTC	CASSQGEYGGGETQYF
NA	TRBV2	NA	TRBJ2-3	TGTGCCAGCAGTGAGTCGGCAGGGAGGTGGACGCAGTATTTT	CASSESAGRWTQYF
NA	TRBV3-1/TRBV3-2	NA	TRBJ1-2	TGTGCCAGCAGCCAAGATATTGAGGGCGGTGGCTACACCTTC	CASSQDIEGGGYTF
NA	TRBV14	TRBD2	TRBJ2-1	TGTGCCAGCAGCCAAGTGGCTAGCGGGGACAATGAGCAGTTCTTC	CASSQVASGDNEQFF
NA	TRBV3-1/TRBV3-2	NA	TRBJ2-5	TGTGCCAGCAGCCAAGGAGCCTACAGACTAACTCAAGAGACCCAGTACTTC	CASSQGAYRLTQETQYF
few	TRBV6-2/TRBV6-3	TRBD2	TRBJ2-3	TGTGCCAGCAGTTACTCGGCTAGCGGGGTGAGCACAGATACGCAGTATTTT	CASSYSASGVSTDTQYF
NA	TRBV6-5	TRBD1	TRBJ1-2	TGTGCCAGCAGAATACAGGGGGCCAACTATGGCTACACCTTC	CASRIQGANYGYTF